This entry features one T cell receptor beta chain sequence. The record originates from a study of shared clonotypes between healthy human individuals. Profiled with immunoSEQ multiplex PCR; TCRdb holds only in-frame clones, not every one. The sample yields some 490,000 clones, 78% seen once. The J segment lost 0 bases and the V segment lost 6 bases, leaving 8 bases of the junction unmatched. The length of the CDR3 is 15 residues. Germline V gene data show CDR1 as SNHLY and CDR2 as FYNNEI. Healthy adults negative for HIV, lacking recent acute infections or vaccinations, served as donors. The sequenced sample consisted of PBMCs. This sequence originates from a woman aged 40 to 50 in good health. Some clones in this sample may be carry-over from other donors' samples. The rearrangement links TRBV2 to TRBJ2-7, with TRBD2 identical over 7 bases. CDR3 coding DNA: TGTGCCAGCAGACCTAGCGGCGTACTCTCCTACGAGCAGTACTTC. It specifies CASRPSGVLSYEQYF. Supplemented by reference TRBV2 and TRBJ2-7, the full variable domain reads EPEVTQTPSHQVTQMGQEVILRCVPISNHLYFYWYRQILGQKVEFLVSFYNNEISEKSEIFDDQFSVERPDGSNFTLKIRSTKLEDSAMYFCASRPSGVLSYEQYFGPGTRLTVT.